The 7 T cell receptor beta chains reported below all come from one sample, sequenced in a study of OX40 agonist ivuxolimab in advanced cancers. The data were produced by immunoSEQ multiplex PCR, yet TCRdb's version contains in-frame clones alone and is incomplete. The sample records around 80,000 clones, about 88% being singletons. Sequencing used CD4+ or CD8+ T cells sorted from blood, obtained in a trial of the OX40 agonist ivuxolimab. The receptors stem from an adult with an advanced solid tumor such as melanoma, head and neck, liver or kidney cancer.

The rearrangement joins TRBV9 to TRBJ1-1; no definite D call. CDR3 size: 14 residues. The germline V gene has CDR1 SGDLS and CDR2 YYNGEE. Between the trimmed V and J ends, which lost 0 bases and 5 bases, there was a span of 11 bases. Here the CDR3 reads CASSVAGGGTEAFF. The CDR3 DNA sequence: TGTGCCAGCAGCGTAGCCGGAGGAGGGACTGAAGCTTTCTTT.

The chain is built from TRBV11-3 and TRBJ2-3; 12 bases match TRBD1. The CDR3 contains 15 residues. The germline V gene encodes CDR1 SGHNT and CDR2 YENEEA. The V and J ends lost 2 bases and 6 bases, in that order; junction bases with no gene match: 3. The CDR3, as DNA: TGTGCCAGCAGCTTAAGGGGGACAGGGGGCGATACGCAGTATTTT. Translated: CASSLRGTGGDTQYF.

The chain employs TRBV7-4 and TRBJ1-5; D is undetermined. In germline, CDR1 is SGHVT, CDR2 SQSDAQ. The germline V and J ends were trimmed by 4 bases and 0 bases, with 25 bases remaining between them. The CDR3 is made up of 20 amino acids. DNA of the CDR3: TGTGCCAGCAGCTCTACCTCCGCAGCAACTACCCCGTTTAGCAATCAGCCCCAGCATTTT. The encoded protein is CASSSTSAATTPFSNQPQHF.

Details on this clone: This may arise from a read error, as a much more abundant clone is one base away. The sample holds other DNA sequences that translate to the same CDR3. CDR3: CARGDRLNTGELFF. DNA of the CDR3: TGTGCCAGGGGGGACAGATTGAACACTGGGGAGCTGTTTTTT. The chain is built from TRBV19 and TRBJ2-2, with 7 bases lining up with TRBD1. The CDR3 covers 14 residues. Germline CDR1 and CDR2: LNHDA and SQIVND (reference sequence).

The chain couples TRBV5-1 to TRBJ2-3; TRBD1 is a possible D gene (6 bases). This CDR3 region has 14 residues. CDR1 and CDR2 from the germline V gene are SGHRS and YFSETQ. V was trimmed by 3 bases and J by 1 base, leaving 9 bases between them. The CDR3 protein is CASSWRQGTDTQYF. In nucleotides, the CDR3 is TGCGCCAGCAGCTGGCGACAGGGCACAGATACGCAGTATTTT.

The CDR3 sequence is CASSEVGGLGSNEQFF. The DNA for the CDR3 is TGTGCCAGCAGTGAAGTAGGGGGACTAGGGAGTAATGAGCAGTTCTTC. The chain employs TRBV6-1 and TRBJ2-1; 8 positions match TRBD2. The J segment lost 7 bases and the V segment lost 1 base, leaving 9 bases of the junction unmatched. CDR1 is MNHNS, CDR2 SASEGT, per germline. The CDR3 is made up of 16 amino acids.

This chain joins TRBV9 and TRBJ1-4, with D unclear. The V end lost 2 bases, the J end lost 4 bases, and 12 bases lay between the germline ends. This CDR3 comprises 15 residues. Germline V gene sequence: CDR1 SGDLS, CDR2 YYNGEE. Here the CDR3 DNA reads TGTGCCAGCAGCGTGGGCCGGGTTTTTAATGAAAAACTGTTTTTT. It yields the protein CASSVGRVFNEKLFF.